This T cell receptor beta chain was documented in a study of cytomegalovirus exposure and HLA in healthy donors. Findings of the study overall: A later analysis by the authors found several of the most significant clusters apparently linked to common viral pathogens. In a later analysis, a genetic analysis reported fewer productive-TCR N-insertions in an Asian-associated ancestry cluster than the cohort average.

About this clone: Its antigen is not known.

V was clipped by 3 bases and J by 0 bases, with 12 bases between them. Per the germline V gene, CDR1 is PRHDT and CDR2 is FYEKMQ (reference sequence). There are 15 residues in the CDR3. The PCR was carried out with 60 Vbeta primers and 13 Jbeta primers. TCRdb's copy holds only in-frame clones and misses some; the assay was immunoSEQ multiplex PCR. In the table there are 150,000 to 200,000 clones, approximately 83% of which are singletons. Sequencing used PBMCs. The TCR was taken from a boy younger than 10 in good health and CMV-seronegative. The V and J genes are TRBV13 and TRBJ2-7; D is unresolved. The CDR3 here is CASSLGSASSYEQYF. Here the CDR3 DNA reads TGTGCCAGCAGCTTGGGTTCGGCTAGCTCCTACGAGCAGTACTTC.